These 7 T cell receptor beta chains were all obtained from the same sample, sequenced in a study of cytomegalovirus exposure and HLA in healthy donors. The PCR had 60 Vbeta and 13 Jbeta primers. Method: immunoSEQ multiplex PCR; TCRdb's copy keeps in-frame clones and lacks some. Of 150,000 to 200,000 clones in the sample, around 76% were seen once. Sequenced input: PBMCs. Every receptor here comes from a woman between 40 and 50 years old in good health and CMV-seronegative.

The gene calls are TRBV11-3 and TRBJ1-5; D is perhaps TRBD1 (5 bases). The CDR3 covers 15 residues. Germline assignment: CDR1 SGHNT and CDR2 YENEEA. Trimming cost V 0 bases and J 7 bases, with 13 bases left between them. CDR3 sequence: CASSLDAGREQPQHF. CDR3 bases: TGTGCCAGCAGCTTAGATGCGGGACGGGAACAGCCCCAGCATTTT.

The rearrangement uses TRBV6-1 and TRBJ1-2; D is possibly TRBD1 (5 bases). Germline CDR1 is MNHNS and CDR2 is SASEGT. V gave up 7 bases and J gave up 8 bases, with 14 bases separating them. The CDR3 consists of 12 residues. The CDR3 loop reads CASMEQVRGYTF. DNA for the CDR3: TGTGCCAGCATGGAACAGGTCCGGGGCTACACCTTC.

The chain has TRBV11-2 and TRBJ1-1; 7 positions agree with TRBD1. J gave up 3 bases and V 4 bases, and 2 bases lay outside the gene matches. The germline CDR1 and CDR2 sequences are SGHAT and FQNNGV. The CDR3 runs 13 residues. The CDR3, as DNA: TGTGCCAGCAGCTCCGACAGGGACACTGAAGCTTTCTTT. It yields the protein CASSSDRDTEAFF.

The J gene is TRBJ2-5, the V gene TRBV9; D might be TRBD1 (6 bases). CDR3 size: 14 residues. Germline V gene lookup returns CDR1 SGDLS and CDR2 YYNGEE. With 3 bases removed from V and 5 bases from J, the gap between germline ends came to 14 bases. The CDR3 region has the DNA TGTGCCAGCAGCGCTGCACAGGGAAAGGAGACCCAGTACTTC. Its translation is CASSAAQGKETQYF.

This clone is a singleton in its sample. The V and J genes are TRBV28 and TRBJ1-2, with a tentative D call TRBD1 (5 bases). This CDR3 is 16 amino acids long. CDR1 and CDR2 (germline): MDHEN, SYDVKM. Between the trimmed V and J ends, which lost 2 bases and 2 bases, there was a span of 15 bases. CDR3 loop: CASSLGGGRMNYGYTF. The CDR3, as DNA: TGTGCCAGCAGTTTAGGCGGGGGTAGGATGAACTATGGCTACACCTTC.

This clone appeared once. The chain links TRBV28 to TRBJ1-1; weak D call: TRBD1 (5 bases). CDR3 length equals 14 residues. V lost 3 bases to trimming and J lost 10 bases, with 18 bases between them. CDR1 and CDR2 (germline): MDHEN, SYDVKM. CDR3 in DNA: TGTGCCAGCAGTTTTTTCTCCAGCGGGGACCGAGCTTTCTTT. Its protein is CASSFFSSGDRAFF.

V usage is TRBV11-3 and J usage is TRBJ1-2; 10 positions agree with TRBD1. The CDR3 length is 14 residues. Germline CDR1 SGHNT, CDR2 YENEEA. The ends lost 5 bases at V and 2 bases at J; junction bases unmatched: 2. The CDR3 is CASSTGQGNYGYTF. The CDR3 DNA is TGTGCCAGCAGCACGGGACAGGGGAACTATGGCTACACCTTC.